The 2 T cell receptor beta chains below come from one sample, sequenced in a study of blood T cell repertoires in COVID-19. Generated by immunoSEQ multiplex PCR, the TCRdb table keeps only in-frame clones and is missing some. In the table there are roughly 60,000 clones, more than 75% of which are singletons. The sample was peripheral blood. The source of these receptors is a human donor with active COVID-19. The donor label of this sample is uncertain.

The V gene is TRBV19, the J gene TRBJ1-2; D unclear. The length of the CDR3 is 14 residues. Germline V lookup: CDR1 LNHDA, CDR2 SQIVND (reference sequence). The V end lost 5 bases, the J end lost 2 bases, and 12 bases lay between the germline ends. The CDR3 sequence is CASSPREGNYGYTF. The CDR3 DNA reads as TGTGCCAGTAGTCCGAGGGAGGGAAACTATGGCTACACCTTC.

This sequence joins TRBV28 and TRBJ1-5; TRBD1 is a possible D gene (6 bases). V was cut by 4 bases and J by 6 bases, with 16 bases left in between. This CDR3 spans 15 amino acids. Germline CDR1 is MDHEN and CDR2 is SYDVKM. In DNA, the CDR3 is TGTGCCAGCAGTTATCAGGGGAATCCGGGTCAGCCCCAGCATTTT. Residues: CASSYQGNPGQPQHF.